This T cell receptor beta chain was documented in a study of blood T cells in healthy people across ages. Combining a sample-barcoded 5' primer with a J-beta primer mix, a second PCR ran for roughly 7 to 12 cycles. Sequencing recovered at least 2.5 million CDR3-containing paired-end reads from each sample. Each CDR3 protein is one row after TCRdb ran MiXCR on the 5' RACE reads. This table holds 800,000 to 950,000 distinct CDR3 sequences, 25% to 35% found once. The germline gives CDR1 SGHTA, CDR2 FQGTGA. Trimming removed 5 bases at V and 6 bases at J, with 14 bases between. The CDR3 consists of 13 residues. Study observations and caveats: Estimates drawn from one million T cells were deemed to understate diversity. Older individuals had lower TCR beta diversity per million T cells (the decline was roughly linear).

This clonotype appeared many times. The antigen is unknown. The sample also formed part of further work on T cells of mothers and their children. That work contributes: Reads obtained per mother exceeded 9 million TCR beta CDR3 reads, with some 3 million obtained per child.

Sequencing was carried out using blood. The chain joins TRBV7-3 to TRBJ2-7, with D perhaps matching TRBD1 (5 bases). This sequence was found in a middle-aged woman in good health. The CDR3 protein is CASSPPGSFEQYF. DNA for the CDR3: TGTGCCAGCAGCCCCCCAGGGTCTTTCGAGCAGTACTTC.